These T cell receptor beta chains were read from a single sample in a study of T cell responses to AZD1222 COVID-19 vaccine. Sequencing was performed with immunoSEQ multiplex PCR; in TCRdb, only in-frame clones are kept and a portion is missing. The table has roughly 150,000 clones, approximately 94% seen once. Source: peripheral blood, taken on day 0 of AZD1222 vaccination. The receptors here all came from an adult in good health. Both conserved end residues are part of each CDR3. D genes are given only for firm matches. Size is omitted from some rows. Given values are once, few, many or a class for expanded clones.

j_call,v_call,d_call,clone_size,cdr3_nt,cdr3_aa
TRBJ2-1,TRBV3-1/TRBV3-2,TRBD2,NA,TGTGCCAGCAGCCAAGAAGGAAGTATAGCGGGGGGATACAATGAGCAGTTCTTC,CASSQEGSIAGGYNEQFF
TRBJ2-3,TRBV10-3,TRBD2,NA,TGTGCCATCAGTGACGGACTAGCGGGGACAGATACGCAGTATTTT,CAISDGLAGTDTQYF
TRBJ2-2,TRBV5-1,NA,NA,TGCGCCAGCACCCGGAACAGAAGTTTTCTGAACACCGGGGAGCTGTTTTTT,CASTRNRSFLNTGELFF
TRBJ1-1,TRBV27,NA,NA,TGTGCCAGCAGGACCAACCTCAGGGGCGGGGACACTGAAGCTTTCTTT,CASRTNLRGGDTEAFF
TRBJ1-1,TRBV13,NA,NA,TGTGCCAGCAGCTCCAGTGTGTCGGGGAACACTGAAGCTTTCTTT,CASSSSVSGNTEAFF
TRBJ2-2,TRBV5-1,NA,NA,TGCGCCAGCAGCCCAATGGGACAACTTACGAACACCGGGGAGCTGTTTTTT,CASSPMGQLTNTGELFF
TRBJ1-1,TRBV12-5,NA,NA,TGTGCTAGTGGTTCCGACAGGAACACTGAAGCTTTCTTT,CASGSDRNTEAFF
TRBJ2-3,TRBV9,NA,NA,TGTGCCAGCAGCCTCCACTTTGCGGGGGCCTCCATTACGCAGTATTTT,CASSLHFAGASITQYF
TRBJ1-5,TRBV6-5,NA,NA,TGTGCCAGCAGTTCGATTGTTAGGGGTGGCAATCAGCCCCAGCATTTT,CASSSIVRGGNQPQHF
TRBJ1-1,TRBV7-9,NA,NA,TGTGCCAGCAGCTTAGGGCCCTCACAGGGTGAAGCTTTCTTT,CASSLGPSQGEAFF
TRBJ2-2,TRBV12-3/TRBV12-4,NA,NA,TGTGCCAGCAGTTTGGTTGCCACCGGGGAGCTGTTTTTT,CASSLVATGELFF
TRBJ2-3,TRBV30,TRBD1,NA,TGTGCCTGGAGTGTTGGACAGGCGCCTTCCACAGATACGCAGTATTTT,CAWSVGQAPSTDTQYF
TRBJ2-3,TRBV9,NA,NA,TGTGCCAGCAGCCCCAGTGGCGGGGGCGCCACAGATACGCAGTATTTT,CASSPSGGGATDTQYF
TRBJ2-2,TRBV3-1/TRBV3-2,TRBD1,NA,TGTGCCAGCAGCCGACAGGGTGGCTTCCCCGGGGAGCTGTTTTTT,CASSRQGGFPGELFF
TRBJ2-7,TRBV29-1,NA,NA,TGCAGCGTACTGCGGGACGGGTCCTACGAGCAGTACTTC,CSVLRDGSYEQYF
TRBJ2-2,TRBV7-8,NA,NA,TGTGCCAGCAGCTTAGACCCCCGTAGCACCGGGGAGCTGTTTTTT,CASSLDPRSTGELFF
TRBJ1-6,TRBV7-6,NA,NA,TGTGCCAGCAGCGCCACCGGGACGGAAGATTCACCCCTCCACTTT,CASSATGTEDSPLHF
TRBJ1-2,TRBV3-1/TRBV3-2,TRBD1,NA,TGTGCCAGCAGCCTCGGACAGGGTCTTGCTGCTAACTATGGCTACACCTTC,CASSLGQGLAANYGYTF
TRBJ1-3,TRBV27,NA,once,TGTGCCAGCAGTCGCGCTGGGACGGGCTCTGGAAACACCATATATTTT,CASSRAGTGSGNTIYF
TRBJ2-5,TRBV5-4,NA,NA,TGTGCCAGCAGCTTTACCCCTGGGGGCAAAGAGACCCAGTACTTC,CASSFTPGGKETQYF
TRBJ2-4,TRBV14,TRBD2,NA,TGTGCCAGCAGCCAAGATACGGCTAGCGGGGGGGAGGCCAAAAACATTCAGTACTTC,CASSQDTASGGEAKNIQYF
TRBJ1-1,TRBV6-1,NA,once,TGTGCCAGCAGTGAATGGGGAGGCCGAGAAGCTTTCTTT,CASSEWGGREAFF
TRBJ2-1,TRBV20-1,TRBD2,NA,TGCAGTGCTAGTTATTGGTCAACTAGCGGAGACTACAATGAGCAGTTCTTC,CSASYWSTSGDYNEQFF
TRBJ2-7,TRBV14,NA,NA,TGTGCCAGCAGCCCCAGGAGTTGGGCCTACGAGCAGTACTTC,CASSPRSWAYEQYF
TRBJ1-1,TRBV27,NA,NA,TGTGCCAGCAGTTTAGGGACCTACACTGAAGCTTTCTTT,CASSLGTYTEAFF
TRBJ1-6,TRBV19,NA,NA,TGTGCCAGTATTGCTCAGAGTATCGGTAATTCACCCCTCCACTTT,CASIAQSIGNSPLHF
TRBJ1-1,TRBV3-1/TRBV3-2,NA,NA,TGTGCCAGCAGCCAAGTTCTAGGGAGAACTGAAGCTTTCTTT,CASSQVLGRTEAFF
TRBJ1-1,TRBV5-1,TRBD1,NA,TGCGCCAGCAGCTTGACAGGGGGCAACACTGAAGCTTTCTTT,CASSLTGGNTEAFF
TRBJ2-1,TRBV19,NA,NA,TGTGCCAGTAGTTGGGGGACACCCGGGGAGCAGTTCTTC,CASSWGTPGEQFF
TRBJ1-4,TRBV6-5,NA,NA,TGTGCCTCCGAGGTTCACGCAACTAATGAAAAACTGTTTTTT,CASEVHATNEKLFF
TRBJ2-2,TRBV25-1,NA,NA,TGTGCCAGCAGCGGGGGACCCGACACCGGGGAGCTGTTTTTT,CASSGGPDTGELFF
TRBJ1-4,TRBV28,NA,NA,TGTGCCAGCAGTTCCCTCCCGGGGACTGAAAAACTGTTTTTT,CASSSLPGTEKLFF
TRBJ1-1,TRBV30,TRBD1,NA,TGTGCCTGCGGACAGGCGATGAACACTGAAGCTTTCTTT,CACGQAMNTEAFF
TRBJ1-1,TRBV12-3/TRBV12-4,NA,NA,TGTGCCAGCAGTTTTGGGGCTTATGAAGCTTTCTTT,CASSFGAYEAFF
TRBJ1-5,TRBV29-1,TRBD1,NA,TGCAGCGTTCTAGGGGGCCGGGGTCAGCCCCAGCATTTT,CSVLGGRGQPQHF
TRBJ1-1,TRBV7-3,NA,NA,TGTGCCAGCAGCTTATGGGGGGCCAGTGAAGCTTTCTTT,CASSLWGASEAFF
TRBJ2-3,TRBV7-2,TRBD2,NA,TGTGCCAGCAGCTTAGCGGGACTAGTATTTTTTTCGGATACGCAGTATTTT,CASSLAGLVFFSDTQYF
TRBJ2-4,TRBV5-1,NA,NA,TGCGCCAGCAGCCCCGACGGGCTATTAGCCAAAAACATTCAGTACTTC,CASSPDGLLAKNIQYF
TRBJ2-3,TRBV19,TRBD2,NA,TGTGCCAGTAGTATAGATCTCGGGGGGGCCACAGGTACGCAGTATTTT,CASSIDLGGATGTQYF
TRBJ1-1,TRBV2,NA,NA,TGTGCCAGCAGTGATAGGGTTTGGGCTGAAGCTTTCTTT,CASSDRVWAEAFF
TRBJ2-2,TRBV7-2,TRBD1,NA,TGTGCCAGCAGCTTAGGGGGACAGGCTAACACCGGGGAGCTGTTTTTT,CASSLGGQANTGELFF
TRBJ2-1,TRBV5-1,NA,once,TGCGCCAGCAGATCGGACCACAATGAGCAGTTCTTC,CASRSDHNEQFF
TRBJ2-1,TRBV3-1/TRBV3-2,NA,NA,TGTGCCAGCAGCCAAGAAGACACGGCGTACAATGAGCAGTTCTTC,CASSQEDTAYNEQFF
TRBJ2-1,TRBV7-2,NA,NA,TGTGCCAGCAGCCCCCGTGGCTCCGGGGGATCCTACAATGAGCAGTTCTTC,CASSPRGSGGSYNEQFF
TRBJ1-4,TRBV11-2,NA,NA,TGTGCCAGCGCTCCCGACAGGAATGAAAAACTGTTTTTT,CASAPDRNEKLFF
TRBJ1-5,TRBV19,NA,NA,TGTGCCGGGGGGAGCGGCAATCAGCCCCAGCATTTT,CAGGSGNQPQHF
TRBJ1-2,TRBV5-1,NA,NA,TGCGCCAGCAGCCCACGACAAGGCCCGGATGGCTACACCTTC,CASSPRQGPDGYTF
TRBJ1-1,TRBV6-1,NA,NA,TGTGCCAGCAGTGAAATGTTGGGGGCGGCTTTCTTT,CASSEMLGAAFF
TRBJ1-2,TRBV19,TRBD1,NA,TGTGCCAGTAGTAATCCGGCAGGGGGTGGCTACACCTTC,CASSNPAGGGYTF
TRBJ1-1,TRBV4-2,NA,NA,TGTGCCAGCCGAGAGGGCTTTGCCGCTTTCTTT,CASREGFAAFF
TRBJ1-1,TRBV4-1,TRBD1,NA,TGCGCCAGCAGCCAACCCCAGGACAGGGCAAGGGCTTTCTTT,CASSQPQDRARAFF
TRBJ2-2,TRBV6-5,NA,once,TGTGCCAGCAGTTACTCGGTTCGAAACACCGGGGAGCTGTTTTTT,CASSYSVRNTGELFF
TRBJ2-3,TRBV30,TRBD2,NA,TGTGCCAGTAGCGGGGGCGGCGCAGATACGCAGTATTTT,CASSGGGADTQYF
TRBJ1-3,TRBV2,NA,NA,TGTGCCAGCAGTGACAACTTCTCTGGAAACACCATATATTTT,CASSDNFSGNTIYF
TRBJ1-6,TRBV6-6,NA,NA,TGTGCCAGCAGTCCCACGGGGACGGCCTATAATTCACCCCTCCACTTT,CASSPTGTAYNSPLHF
TRBJ2-7,TRBV28,TRBD2,NA,TGTGCCAGCAGTTCCTCACTAGCGGGGCTAGGAAAGGACGAGCAGTACTTC,CASSSSLAGLGKDEQYF
TRBJ2-5,TRBV19,TRBD2,NA,TGTGCCAGTAGTATGGGACTAGCGGGTGGAAGGGAAGAGACCCAGTACTTC,CASSMGLAGGREETQYF
TRBJ2-2,TRBV19,NA,NA,TGTGCCAGTAGTCCCTTTGGGGTCGGGGAGCTGTTTTTT,CASSPFGVGELFF
TRBJ2-7,TRBV5-6,TRBD2,NA,TGTGCCAGCAGCTTGCGGGTAGCGGGGGGGTACGAGCAGTACTTC,CASSLRVAGGYEQYF